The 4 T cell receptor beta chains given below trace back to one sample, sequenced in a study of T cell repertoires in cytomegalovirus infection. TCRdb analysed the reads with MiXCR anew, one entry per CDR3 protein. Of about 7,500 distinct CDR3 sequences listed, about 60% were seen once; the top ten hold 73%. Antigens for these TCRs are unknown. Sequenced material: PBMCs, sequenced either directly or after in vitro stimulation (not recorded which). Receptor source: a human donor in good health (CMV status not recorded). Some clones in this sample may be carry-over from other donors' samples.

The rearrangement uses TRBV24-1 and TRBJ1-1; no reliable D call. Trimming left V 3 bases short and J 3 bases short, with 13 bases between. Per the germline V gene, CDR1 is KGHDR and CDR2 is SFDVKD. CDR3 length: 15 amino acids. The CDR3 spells CATSDGRTGYTEAFF. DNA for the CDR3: TGTGCCACCAGTGATGGGAGGACGGGGTACACTGAAGCTTTCTTT.

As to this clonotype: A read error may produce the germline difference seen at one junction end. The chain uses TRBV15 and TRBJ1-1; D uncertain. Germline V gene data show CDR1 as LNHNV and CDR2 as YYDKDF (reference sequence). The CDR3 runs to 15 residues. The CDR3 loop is CATSRRPGDAAEALF. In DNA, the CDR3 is TGTGCCACCAGCAGGCGCCCAGGTGATGCTGCTGAAGCTTTATTT.

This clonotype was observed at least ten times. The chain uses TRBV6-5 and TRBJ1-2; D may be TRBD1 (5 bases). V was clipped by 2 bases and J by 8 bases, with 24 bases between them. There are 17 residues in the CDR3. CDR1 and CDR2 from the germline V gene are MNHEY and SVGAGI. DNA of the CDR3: TGTGCCAGCAGTTACCTCTACCCAGATAGGGACCGTGAGGGCTACACCTTC. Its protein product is CASSYLYPDRDREGYTF.

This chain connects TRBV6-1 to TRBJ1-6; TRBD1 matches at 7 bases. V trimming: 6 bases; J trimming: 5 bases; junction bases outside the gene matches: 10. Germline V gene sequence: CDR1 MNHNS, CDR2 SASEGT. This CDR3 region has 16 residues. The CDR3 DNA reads TGTGCCAGCAGCCACGACAGGGCCCCTGATAATTCACCCCTCCACTTT. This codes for CASSHDRAPDNSPLHF.